The 20 T cell receptor beta chains listed next were all sequenced from one sample in a study of blood T cell repertoires in COVID-19. The repertoire was sequenced with immunoSEQ multiplex PCR; TCRdb's copy has only in-frame clones and lacks some. The data hold fewer than 15,000 clones, with around 88% observed a single time. Sample: peripheral blood. The receptor source for this set is a man older than 75 with acute or convalescent COVID-19.

The rearrangement links TRBV5-5 to TRBJ2-1; 9 bases match TRBD1. CDR1 is SGHKS and CDR2 is YYEKEE in the germline V gene (reference sequence). V was pared by 4 bases and J by 6 bases, with 8 bases of the junction left unmatched. The CDR3 sequence is 15 residues long. The CDR3 region is CASSRPGTGSNEQFF. The CDR3, as DNA: TGTGCCAGCAGCCGTCCCGGGACAGGGTCCAATGAGCAGTTCTTC.

This clone was found a few times. This chain uses TRBV7-9 with TRBJ1-3; D is undetermined. Germline CDR1 is SEHNR and CDR2 is FQNEAQ (reference sequence). CDR3 length: 16 amino acids. Trimming removed 5 bases at V and 0 bases at J, with 14 bases between. In nucleotides, the CDR3 is TGTGCCAGCAGCCGTGGCGGCGGGAGCTCTGGAAACACCATATATTTT. Its translation is CASSRGGGSSGNTIYF.

The CDR3 region has the DNA TGTGCCAGTAGTCGCACTGCCTCCTACAATGAGCAGTTCTTC. This codes for CASSRTASYNEQFF. The chain is built from TRBV19 and TRBJ2-1; no firm D call. CDR1 is LNHDA and CDR2 is SQIVND in the germline V gene (reference sequence). The CDR3 loop spans 14 amino acids. V lost 5 bases to trimming and J lost 0 bases, with 8 bases between them.

The J gene is TRBJ1-6, the V gene TRBV30; 7 nucleotides align to TRBD1. The junction had 1 base not matched to a gene; V was cut back by 5 bases and J by 0 bases. Germline loops: CDR1 GTSNPN, CDR2 SVGIG (reference sequence). There are 14 residues in the CDR3. CDR3 nucleotides: TGTGCCTGGGGGACAGTCTCCTATAATTCACCCCTCCACTTT. As protein: CAWGTVSYNSPLHF. The full variable domain, its missing parts supplied by reference TRBV30 and TRBJ1-6, is SQTIHQWPATLVQPVGSPLSLECTVEGTSNPNLYWYRQAAGRGLQLLFYSVGIGQISSEVPQNLSASRPQDRQFILSSKKLLLSDSGFYLCAWGTVSYNSPLHFGNGTRLTVT.

This chain uses TRBV11-1 with TRBJ2-3; D possibly corresponds to TRBD1 (6 bases). The CDR3 is made up of 15 amino acids. Germline loops: CDR1 SGHAT, CDR2 FQDESV (reference sequence). V lost 8 bases and J 3 bases, leaving 18 bases between the germline ends. CDR3 protein: CASGRAGQGTDTQYF. In DNA, the CDR3 is TGTGCCAGCGGAAGGGCTGGGCAGGGGACAGATACGCAGTATTTT.

The gene calls are TRBV28 and TRBJ1-5; D unresolved. The germline gives CDR1 MDHEN, CDR2 SYDVKM. Trimming removed 1 base from V and 2 bases from J, with 9 bases in between. This CDR3 spans 15 amino acids. The CDR3 nucleotides read TGTGCCAGCAGTTTATCTGGGCCGGGCAATCAGCCCCAGCATTTT. Its protein is CASSLSGPGNQPQHF.

V usage is TRBV29-1 and J usage is TRBJ2-5, with a possible D match to TRBD1 (6 bases). This CDR3 spans 14 amino acids. The V gene's germline CDR1 is SQVTM and CDR2 ANQGSEA. V lost 3 bases to trimming and J lost 4 bases, with 15 bases between them. The DNA of the CDR3 is TGCAGCGTTGACGGGCAGGGGTGGGGAGAGACCCAGTACTTC. Its translation is CSVDGQGWGETQYF.

The chain uses TRBV5-1 and TRBJ2-5; 9 bases match TRBD1. The CDR3 sequence is 14 residues long. V shed 3 bases and J 4 bases; nucleotides not matched to a gene: 4. Germline V lookup: CDR1 SGHRS, CDR2 YFSETQ. CDR3 amino acids: CASSYPGQGETQYF. CDR3 nucleotide sequence: TGCGCCAGCAGCTATCCGGGACAGGGAGAGACCCAGTACTTC.

As to this clone: A junction end diverges from the germline sequence, so it may reflect a read error. The rearrangement links TRBV7-7 to TRBJ2-7, with 10 positions matching TRBD2. The CDR3 has 16 residues. Germline values: CDR1 SSHAT, CDR2 FNYEAQ (reference sequence). CDR3 residues: CASSFKLAGYHYEQYF. DNA of the CDR3: TGTGCTAGCAGTTTCAAACTAGCGGGGTACCACTACGAGCAGTACTTC.

The chain is built from TRBV19 and TRBJ2-7, with 7 bases identical to TRBD1. Germline V gene sequence: CDR1 LNHDA, CDR2 SQIVND (reference sequence). This CDR3 is 13 amino acids long. Unmatched junction bases numbered 5, after V lost 4 bases and J lost 5 bases. The CDR3 spells CASSRGQNHEQYF. In nucleotides, the CDR3 is TGTGCCAGTAGTAGGGGACAGAATCACGAGCAGTACTTC.

This chain links TRBV6-5 with TRBJ2-1; TRBD1 agrees at 9 bases. V was clipped by 4 bases and J by 8 bases; unmatched bases: 9. Germline CDR1 and CDR2: MNHEY and SVGAGI. This CDR3 spans 15 amino acids. The CDR3 protein is CASSFGQGKYDEQFF. Written as DNA, the CDR3 is TGTGCCAGCAGTTTCGGACAGGGGAAGTATGATGAGCAGTTCTTC.

The chain recombines TRBV7-9 with TRBJ2-3; no definite D call. V dropped 4 bases and J dropped 6 bases, with 5 bases sitting between them. The CDR3 is 11 amino acids. The germline V gene encodes CDR1 SEHNR and CDR2 FQNEAQ (reference sequence). This CDR3 reads CASSSLDTQYF. CDR3 bases: TGTGCCAGCAGCTCATTGGATACGCAGTATTTT. Full variable domain (remainder filled in from reference TRBV7-9 and TRBJ2-3): DTGVSQNPRHKITKRGQNVTFRCDPISEHNRLYWYRQTLGQGPEFLTYFQNEAQLEKSRLLSDRFSAERPKGSFSTLEIQRTEQGDSAMYLCASSSLDTQYFGPGTRLTVL.

This chain links TRBV18 with TRBJ1-1; maybe TRBD1 (5 bases). The germline V gene encodes CDR1 KGHSH and CDR2 LQKENI. V dropped 3 bases and J dropped 1 base, with 12 bases sitting between them. The CDR3 is made up of 15 amino acids. The CDR3 sequence: CASSPNDSPNTEAFF. Written as DNA, the CDR3 is TGTGCCAGCTCACCTAACGACAGCCCGAACACTGAAGCTTTCTTT.

The table lists this clone with a count of one. In DNA form, the CDR3 reads TGTGCCAGCAGTTGGTGGAGTACAGGGGCTAGCTCTGGGGCCAACGTCCTGACTTTC. As protein: CASSWWSTGASSGANVLTF. The rearrangement joins TRBV27 to TRBJ2-6; 7 bases are a match to TRBD1. V shed 4 bases and J 0 bases; nucleotides not matched to a gene: 12. The CDR3 consists of 19 residues. Looked up from germline, CDR1 is MNHEY and CDR2 is SMNVEV (reference sequence).

This rearrangement joins TRBV5-1 to TRBJ2-5; no clear D gene. Trimming removed 5 bases at V and 1 base at J, with 3 bases between. This CDR3 has 11 residues. Germline CDR1 reads SGHRS; CDR2 reads YFSETQ. CDR3 coding DNA: TGCGCCAGCAGACTCCAAGAGACCCAGTACTTC. The encoded protein is CASRLQETQYF. Filled out from reference TRBV5-1 and TRBJ2-5, the complete variable domain reads KAGVTQTPRYLIKTRGQQVTLSCSPISGHRSVSWYQQTPGQGLQFLFEYFSETQRNKGNFPGRFSGRQFSNSRSEMNVSTLELGDSALYLCASRLQETQYFGPGTRLLVL.

This chain joins TRBV4-1 and TRBJ2-1; 16 bases map to TRBD2. This CDR3 is built from 21 residues. Per the germline V gene, CDR1 is MGHRA and CDR2 is YSYEKL. V lost 2 bases, J lost 7 bases, and 17 bases stayed unmatched. The CDR3 region is CASSQWPWGTSGRAGLNEQFF. DNA of the CDR3: TGCGCCAGCAGCCAATGGCCTTGGGGGACTAGCGGGAGGGCCGGATTGAATGAGCAGTTCTTC.

This clone was seen a handful of times. This sequence joins TRBV3-1 (or the pseudogene TRBV3-2) and TRBJ1-5; D uncertain. This CDR3 contains 15 residues. Germline V gives CDR1 LGHDT, CDR2 YNNKEL (reference sequence). With 0 bases removed from V and 5 bases from J, the gap between germline ends came to 11 bases. The CDR3 reads CASSQDRFEDQPQHF. CDR3 DNA sequence: TGTGCCAGCAGCCAAGATCGTTTTGAGGATCAGCCCCAGCATTTT.

This chain joins TRBV30 and TRBJ1-6; no firm D call. V dropped 4 bases and J dropped 5 bases, with 12 bases sitting between them. This CDR3 contains 14 residues. The V gene's germline CDR1 is GTSNPN and CDR2 SVGIG (reference sequence). The CDR3 nucleotides are TGTGCCTGGAAGCCCGGGAGTCATAATTCACCCCTCCACTTT. It codes for CAWKPGSHNSPLHF. Based on the CDR3 plus reference TRBV30 and TRBJ1-6, the full variable domain is SQTIHQWPATLVQPVGSPLSLECTVEGTSNPNLYWYRQAAGRGLQLLFYSVGIGQISSEVPQNLSASRPQDRQFILSSKKLLLSDSGFYLCAWKPGSHNSPLHFGNGTRLTVT.

The rearrangement uses TRBV6-5 and TRBJ2-1; TRBD2 agrees at 11 bases. The length of the CDR3 is 15 residues. Trimming cost V 5 bases and J 4 bases; bases outside gene matches: 4. Looked up from germline, CDR1 is MNHEY and CDR2 is SVGAGI. CDR3 residues: CASSRTSGLYNEQFF. CDR3 sequence (DNA): TGTGCCAGCAGTCGGACTAGCGGGCTGTACAATGAGCAGTTCTTC.

The chain joins TRBV14 to TRBJ2-5; 8 bases line up with TRBD2. The CDR3 loop spans 13 amino acids. V lost 5 bases to trimming and J lost 5 bases; unmatched junction nucleotides: 4. The V gene's germline CDR1 is SGHDN and CDR2 FVKESK. The CDR3 DNA follows: TGTGCCAGCAGCACTAGCGGCGGGGAGACCCAGTACTTC. As protein: CASSTSGGETQYF. Full variable domain (remainder filled in from reference TRBV14 and TRBJ2-5): EAGVTQFPSHSVIEKGQTVTLRCDPISGHDNLYWYRRVMGKEIKFLLHFVKESKQDESGMPNNRFLAERTGGTYSTLKVQPAELEDSGVYFCASSTSGGETQYFGPGTRLLVL.